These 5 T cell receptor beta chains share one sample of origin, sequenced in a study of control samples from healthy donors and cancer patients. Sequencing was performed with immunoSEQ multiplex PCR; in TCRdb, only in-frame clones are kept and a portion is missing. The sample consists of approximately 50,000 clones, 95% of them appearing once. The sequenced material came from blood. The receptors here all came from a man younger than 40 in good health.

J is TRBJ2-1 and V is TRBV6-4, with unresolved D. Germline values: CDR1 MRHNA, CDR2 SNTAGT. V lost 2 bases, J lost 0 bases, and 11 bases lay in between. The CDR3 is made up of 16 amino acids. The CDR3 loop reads CASSDTYSASYNEQFF. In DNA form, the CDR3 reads TGTGCCAGCAGTGACACCTACAGTGCCTCCTACAATGAGCAGTTCTTC.

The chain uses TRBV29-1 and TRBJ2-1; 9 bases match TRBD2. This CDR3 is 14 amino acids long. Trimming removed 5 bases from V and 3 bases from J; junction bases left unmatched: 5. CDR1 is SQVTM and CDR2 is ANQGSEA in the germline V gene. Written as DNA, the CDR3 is TGCAGCGTTTCGGCGGGAGGGCTCTACAATGAGCAGTTCTTC. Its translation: CSVSAGGLYNEQFF.

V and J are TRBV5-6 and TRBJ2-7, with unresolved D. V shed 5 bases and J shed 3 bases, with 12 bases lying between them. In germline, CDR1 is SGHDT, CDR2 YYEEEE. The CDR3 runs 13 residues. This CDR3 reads CASSPTVGYEQYF. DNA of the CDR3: TGTGCCAGCAGTCCGACGGTTGGCTACGAGCAGTACTTC.

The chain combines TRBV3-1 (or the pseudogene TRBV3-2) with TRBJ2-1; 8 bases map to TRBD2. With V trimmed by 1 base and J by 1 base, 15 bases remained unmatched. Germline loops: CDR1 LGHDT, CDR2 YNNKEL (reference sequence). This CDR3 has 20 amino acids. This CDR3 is CASSQGARREVPRSYNEQFF. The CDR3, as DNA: TGTGCCAGCAGCCAAGGGGCTAGGCGGGAGGTTCCCAGATCCTACAATGAGCAGTTCTTC.

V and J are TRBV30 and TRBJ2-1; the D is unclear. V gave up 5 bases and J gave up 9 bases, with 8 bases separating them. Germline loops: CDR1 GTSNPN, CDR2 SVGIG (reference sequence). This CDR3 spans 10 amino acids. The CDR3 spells CAWAGTEQFF. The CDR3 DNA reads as TGTGCCTGGGCAGGAACTGAGCAGTTCTTC.